These 10 T cell receptor beta chains came from one sample sequenced in a study of blood T cell repertoires in COVID-19 (dated by TCRdb to the early 2020s). Library preparation employed the immunoSEQ multiplex PCR assay. TCRdb took over this immuneACCESS table, retaining in-frame rearrangements with V and J assigned. Such tables are incomplete; in checked studies, under half of the missing clones stem from an unresolved V gene, and the remainder is unexplained. This sample is represented by approximately 170,000 clones; 85% to 90% of them were singletons. The ten largest clones take up roughly 11% of the sample. Material for sequencing was peripheral blood. The source is a woman between 55 and 75 years old with COVID-19, enrolled during active disease.

DNA for the CDR3: TGTGCCAGCGGAATGGTGGGAGCTGAGCAGTTCTTC. It specifies CASGMVGAEQFF. This sequence joins TRBV6-5 and TRBJ2-1, with D perhaps TRBD2 (5 bases). V was cut by 8 bases and J by 9 bases, with 14 bases left in between. Germline V gene data show CDR1 as MNHEY and CDR2 as SVGAGI. This CDR3 spans 12 amino acids.

This chain joins TRBV19 and TRBJ2-1; 14 bases fit TRBD2. The V and J ends lost 2 bases and 9 bases, in that order; junction bases with no gene match: 9. Germline CDR1 is LNHDA and CDR2 is SQIVND (reference sequence). The CDR3 contains 17 residues. CDR3 nucleotide sequence: TGTGCCAGTAGTATATGGGAGGGACTAGCGGGAGTCAGTGAGCAGTTCTTC. Translated, it gives CASSIWEGLAGVSEQFF.

The chain recombines TRBV25-1 with TRBJ2-5; 10 nucleotides align to TRBD2. The V gene end was trimmed by 10 bases and the J gene end by 4 bases; junction bases not matched to a gene: 9. This CDR3 has 14 residues. CDR1 is MGHDK and CDR2 is SYGVNS in the germline V gene. The CDR3 here is CATRIAGGAETQYF. The CDR3 coding sequence is TGTGCCACCCGAATAGCGGGAGGAGCAGAGACCCAGTACTTC.

V usage is TRBV27 and J usage is TRBJ1-1; no clear D. Germline CDR1 MNHEY, CDR2 SMNVEV (reference sequence). CDR3 length: 13 amino acids. V was shortened by 2 bases and J by 4 bases, with 8 bases between the two germline ends. DNA of the CDR3: TGTGCCAGCAGTTTAGGGAGGAGCACTGAAGCTTTCTTT. Its translation: CASSLGRSTEAFF.

V is TRBV9 and J is TRBJ1-1, with a tentative D call TRBD1 (6 bases). This CDR3 is built from 16 residues. Trimming stripped 0 bases from V and 12 bases from J, with 24 bases between. CDR1 is SGDLS, CDR2 YYNGEE, per germline. CDR3 in amino acids: CASSVGFAGTPPTTFF. The CDR3 nucleotides are TGTGCCAGCAGCGTAGGGTTCGCAGGGACACCTCCGACCACTTTCTTT.

The chain uses TRBV21-1 and TRBJ2-7; no check of the table's D call, TRBD1, against the DNA was made. TRBV21-1 is classified as a pseudogene. The CDR3 runs to 15 residues. CDR3 region: CASSKEGTANYEQYF. The CDR3 DNA reads TGTGCCAGCAGCAAAGAGGGGACAGCGAACTACGAGCAGTACTTC.

The sample holds a few counts of this clone. V gene TRBV5-1 combines with J gene TRBJ2-7; TRBD1 agrees at 7 bases. Germline V gene lookup returns CDR1 SGHRS and CDR2 YFSETQ. CDR3 length equals 13 residues. The ends lost 7 bases at V and 1 base at J; junction bases unmatched: 5. DNA of the CDR3: TGCGCCAGCGCCCAGGGGGTGTCCTACGAGCAGTACTTC. This encodes CASAQGVSYEQYF.

The chain couples TRBV30 to TRBJ2-7; TRBD1 agrees at 7 bases. The germline CDR1 and CDR2 sequences are GTSNPN and SVGIG (reference sequence). The CDR3 has 12 amino acids. The V segment lost 2 bases and the J segment 7 bases; nucleotides outside the gene matches: 5. The CDR3 spells CAWSPTGVEQYF. The CDR3 nucleotides read TGTGCCTGGAGTCCAACAGGGGTTGAGCAGTACTTC.

As DNA, the CDR3 is TGTGCCAGAAGCTTGGAGACAGTCTATCAGCCCCAGCATTTT. This encodes CARSLETVYQPQHF. This sequence joins TRBV5-3 and TRBJ1-5; a possible D gene is TRBD1 (5 bases). TRBV5-3 is known as an ORF, though its function is uncertain. V lost 0 bases to trimming and J lost 5 bases, with 9 bases between them. The CDR3 sequence is 14 residues long.

This clone was recorded a few times. V usage is TRBV9 and J usage is TRBJ1-4; D possibly corresponds to TRBD1 (6 bases). V was shortened by 0 bases and J by 6 bases, with 15 bases between the two germline ends. CDR3 length: 16 residues. Germline V gene sequence: CDR1 SGDLS, CDR2 YYNGEE. This chain's CDR3 is CASSVGRDISDEKLFF. The DNA for the CDR3 is TGTGCCAGCAGCGTAGGAAGGGACATCTCGGATGAAAAACTGTTTTTT.